Shown below are 22 T cell receptor beta chains from a single sample sequenced in a study of blood T cell repertoires in COVID-19. Generated by immunoSEQ multiplex PCR, the TCRdb table keeps only in-frame clones and is missing some. The sample yields about 230,000 clones, around 84% seen once. The sequencing sample was made of peripheral blood. These receptors were collected from a woman aged 40 to 50 who had recovered from COVID-19.

This chain connects TRBV3-1 (or the pseudogene TRBV3-2) to TRBJ1-2; 7 bases agree with TRBD1. V was clipped by 0 bases and J by 9 bases; unmatched bases: 7. The CDR3 loop spans 14 amino acids. The germline V gene has CDR1 LGHDT and CDR2 YNNKEL (reference sequence). The CDR3 coding sequence is TGTGCCAGCAGCCAAGATCCGGACAGGCCCAGCTACACCTTC. Translation: CASSQDPDRPSYTF.

Remarks on this clone: This specimen includes other DNA sequences encoding the same CDR3. J is TRBJ1-4 and V is TRBV5-8, with D perhaps matching TRBD1 (6 bases). Trimming pared 0 bases from V and 0 bases from J, leaving 9 bases between. The CDR3 totals 16 residues. Germline CDR1 is SGHTS and CDR2 is YDEGEE. CDR3 region: CASSLGQAATNEKLFF. In DNA, the CDR3 is TGTGCCAGCAGCTTGGGACAGGCAGCAACTAATGAAAAACTGTTTTTT.

The rearrangement uses TRBV18 and TRBJ1-1, with a possible D match to TRBD1 (5 bases). The V end was cut by 6 bases, the J end by 2 bases, with 13 bases between. The CDR3 has 14 residues. CDR1 is KGHSH and CDR2 is LQKENI in the germline V gene. CDR3 sequence: CASSLKTVNTEAFF. The CDR3 region has the DNA TGTGCCAGCTCGCTCAAGACAGTTAACACTGAAGCTTTCTTT.

This clone was recorded once. The rearrangement uses TRBV18 and TRBJ2-2; weak D call: TRBD2 (5 bases). Germline V lookup: CDR1 KGHSH, CDR2 LQKENI. This CDR3 comprises 16 residues. The V end was cut by 2 bases, the J end by 1 base, with 11 bases between. This chain's CDR3 is CASSPESAGNTGELFF. Written as DNA, the CDR3 is TGTGCCAGCTCACCAGAGAGTGCGGGGAACACCGGGGAGCTGTTTTTT.

This chain connects TRBV5-1 to TRBJ1-2; maybe TRBD1 (6 bases). Trimming removed 0 bases at V and 4 bases at J, with 13 bases between. CDR3 length: 15 amino acids. Germline lookup yields CDR1 SGHRS and CDR2 YFSETQ. CDR3 amino acids: CASSLAGGSVYGYTF. The CDR3 DNA follows: TGCGCCAGCAGCTTGGCGGGGGGCAGTGTCTATGGCTACACCTTC.

This chain uses TRBV3-1 (or the pseudogene TRBV3-2) with TRBJ1-2, with 10 bases that match TRBD1. CDR1 is LGHDT and CDR2 is YNNKEL in the germline V gene (reference sequence). The CDR3 is made up of 16 amino acids. Losses at the gene ends were 5 bases for V and 1 base for J; bases not matched to a gene: 7. CDR3 DNA sequence: TGTGCCAGCAGCAGAACCGGGACAGGGGTTAACTATGGCTACACCTTC. Protein sequence: CASSRTGTGVNYGYTF.

The gene calls are TRBV4-3 and TRBJ2-7; the match to TRBD1 covers 7 bases. Looked up from germline, CDR1 is LGHNA and CDR2 is YSLEER. The CDR3 sequence is 13 residues long. The ends lost 9 bases at V and 5 bases at J; junction bases unmatched: 10. This CDR3 is CARLQGIPDEQYF. Here the CDR3 DNA reads TGCGCCAGACTACAGGGGATCCCTGACGAGCAGTACTTC.

This chain links TRBV5-6 with TRBJ1-1, with 7 bases matching TRBD1. CDR1 is SGHDT and CDR2 is YYEEEE in the germline V gene. The CDR3 loop spans 13 amino acids. Trimming removed 4 bases from V and 3 bases from J; junction bases left unmatched: 3. DNA for the CDR3: TGTGCCAGCAGCCCGACAGGGTACACTGAAGCTTTCTTT. It encodes CASSPTGYTEAFF. The complete variable domain, with remaining parts taken from reference TRBV5-6 and TRBJ1-1, reads DAGVTQSPTHLIKTRGQQVTLRCSPKSGHDTVSWYQQALGQGPQFIFQYYEEEERQRGNFPDRFSGHQFPNYSSELNVNALLLGDSALYLCASSPTGYTEAFFGQGTRLTVV.

The chain combines TRBV4-3 with TRBJ2-7, with D perhaps TRBD1 (5 bases). CDR1 and CDR2 (germline): LGHNA, YSLEER. V lost 1 base and J 6 bases, leaving 16 bases between the germline ends. CDR3 length: 15 residues. CDR3: CASSQGYGRVSEQYF. CDR3 nucleotide sequence: TGCGCCAGCAGCCAAGGGTACGGCAGGGTAAGCGAGCAGTACTTC.

Comments on this clone: Other DNA sequences within the sample encode an identical CDR3. The chain couples TRBV6-5 to TRBJ1-1; unclear D gene. V lost 0 bases, J lost 1 base, and 6 bases lay in between. Germline CDR1 reads MNHEY; CDR2 reads SVGAGI. This CDR3 has 14 amino acids. The DNA for the CDR3 is TGTGCCAGCAGTTACTCGTCGCGGAACACTGAAGCTTTCTTT. Translated: CASSYSSRNTEAFF.

The chain has TRBV3-1 (or the pseudogene TRBV3-2) and TRBJ1-4; D ambiguous. This CDR3 region has 12 residues. Deletions cut 3 bases from V and 8 bases from J, with 7 bases between. The germline V gene has CDR1 LGHDT and CDR2 YNNKEL (reference sequence). CDR3 coding DNA: TGTGCCAGCAGCCAGCAGAAGGAAAAACTGTTTTTT. Translation: CASSQQKEKLFF.

This clone was detected only once. This chain connects TRBV3-1 (or the pseudogene TRBV3-2) to TRBJ1-4; 10 nucleotides agree with TRBD1. CDR1 LGHDT and CDR2 YNNKEL come from the germline V gene (reference sequence). V gave up 1 base and J gave up 8 bases; unmatched junction bases: 10. The CDR3 is 17 residues long. CDR3 DNA sequence: TGTGCCAGCAGCCAAGGGGGACAGGGGACACGGAGGGAAAAACTGTTTTTT. Encoded protein: CASSQGGQGTRREKLFF.

The CDR3 DNA follows: TGTGCCAGCAGCAGCGTAGTAGTACAGGGGAACTATGGCTACACCTTC. This encodes CASSSVVVQGNYGYTF. This chain joins TRBV9 and TRBJ1-2; 7 bases match TRBD1. Trimming removed 4 bases from V and 2 bases from J; junction bases left unmatched: 11. The CDR3 is 16 amino acids. Germline CDR1 SGDLS, CDR2 YYNGEE.

The J gene is TRBJ1-2, the V gene TRBV11-2, with D uncertain. The germline gives CDR1 SGHAT, CDR2 FQNNGV. The CDR3 totals 13 residues. V gave up 1 base and J gave up 7 bases, with 10 bases separating them. The CDR3 region is CASSLVQLGGYTF. The DNA for the CDR3 is TGTGCCAGCAGCTTAGTACAGTTGGGTGGCTACACCTTC.

The rearrangement joins TRBV19 to TRBJ1-2, with a weak D call TRBD1 (5 bases). V dropped 3 bases and J dropped 7 bases, with 15 bases sitting between them. This CDR3 is 14 amino acids long. Germline CDR1 reads LNHDA; CDR2 reads SQIVND (reference sequence). This CDR3 is CASSIMGGDGGYTF. CDR3 nucleotide sequence: TGTGCCAGTAGTATTATGGGCGGGGACGGTGGCTACACCTTC.

The chain is built from TRBV10-2 and TRBJ2-3; unclear D gene. Trimming stripped 4 bases from V and 6 bases from J, with 8 bases between. Per germline, CDR1 WSHSY and CDR2 SAAADI. The length of the CDR3 is 12 residues. CDR3 sequence (DNA): TGCGCCAGCAGTGCTCTCGTCGATACGCAGTATTTT. Amino acid sequence: CASSALVDTQYF.

V usage is TRBV13 and J usage is TRBJ2-7; the match to TRBD1 covers 7 bases. The CDR3 length is 14 residues. V lost 4 bases and J lost 0; bases outside the gene matches: 3. Germline CDR1 PRHDT, CDR2 FYEKMQ (reference sequence). CDR3 residues: CASSSDRSSYEQYF. The CDR3 DNA reads as TGTGCCAGCAGCTCGGACAGGAGCTCCTACGAGCAGTACTTC. Complete variable domain (other parts from reference TRBV13 and TRBJ2-7): AAGVIQSPRHLIKEKRETATLKCYPIPRHDTVYWYQQGPGQDPQFLISFYEKMQSDKGSIPDRFSAQQFSDYHSELNMSSLELGDSALYFCASSSDRSSYEQYFGPGTRLTVT.

The CDR3 DNA is TGCGCCAGCAGCTTGGTCGAATCCGGCACCGGGGAGCTGTTTTTT. This gives the protein CASSLVESGTGELFF. The rearrangement links TRBV5-1 to TRBJ2-2; no clear D. The germline V gene encodes CDR1 SGHRS and CDR2 YFSETQ. V was trimmed by 0 bases and J by 4 bases, leaving 10 bases between them. The CDR3 has 15 residues.

The chain recombines TRBV9 with TRBJ1-2, with D perhaps matching TRBD1 (5 bases). CDR1 and CDR2 (germline): SGDLS, YYNGEE. The V end lost 8 bases, the J end lost 6 bases, and 11 bases lay between the germline ends. This CDR3 region has 11 residues. CDR3: CASLWGDGYTF. CDR3 nucleotide sequence: TGTGCCAGTCTTTGGGGGGATGGCTACACCTTC. The full variable domain, with the rest looked up from reference TRBV9 and TRBJ1-2, is DSGVTQTPKHLITATGQRVTLRCSPRSGDLSVYWYQQSLDQGLQFLIQYYNGEERAKGNILERFSAQQFPDLHSELNLSSLELGDSALYFCASLWGDGYTFGSGTRLTVV.

CDR3 loop: CASKPSVNTEAFF. The CDR3 DNA reads TGTGCCAGCAAACCCTCGGTGAACACTGAAGCTTTCTTT. The chain carries TRBV12-3 or TRBV12-4 and TRBJ1-1; no reliable D call. The CDR3 consists of 13 residues. With 7 bases removed from V and 0 bases from J, the gap between germline ends came to 9 bases.

V usage is TRBV5-1 and J usage is TRBJ2-1; 10 nucleotides line up with TRBD1. Germline loops: CDR1 SGHRS, CDR2 YFSETQ. The junction had 4 bases not matched to a gene; V was cut back by 0 bases and J by 4 bases. The CDR3 is 16 amino acids. The CDR3 is CASSLGDRGFYNEQFF. CDR3 DNA: TGCGCCAGCAGCTTGGGGGACAGGGGTTTTTACAATGAGCAGTTCTTC.

The gene calls are TRBV5-1 and TRBJ2-1; 9 nucleotides line up with TRBD2. The CDR3 covers 16 residues. Germline V lookup: CDR1 SGHRS, CDR2 YFSETQ. V gave up 3 bases and J gave up 7 bases; unmatched junction bases: 11. DNA for the CDR3: TGCGCCAGCAGCTCGCCTACCAGCGGGGGGAATAATGAGCAGTTCTTC. As protein: CASSSPTSGGNNEQFF.